Following are 30 T cell receptor beta chains from one sample sequenced in a study of human T cells and chemical hapten exposure. TCRdb fed the RACE reads into MiXCR, producing one record per CDR3 protein. The table shows some 65,000 distinct CDR3 sequences, with about 6% occurring only once. Sample time point: healthy volunteer bleed at 6 weeks. Extraction yielded total RNA from whole blood (unfractionated). Sample: whole blood. The receptors stem from a female donor in good health. Some clones in this sample may be carry-over from other donors' samples.

There are many counts of this clonotype. The chain employs TRBV30 and TRBJ2-1; D is perhaps TRBD2 (6 bases). CDR1 and CDR2 from the germline V gene are GTSNPN and SVGIG (reference sequence). The CDR3 has 15 amino acids. V lost 1 base and J lost 2, with 12 bases in between. The CDR3 nucleotides are TGTGCCTGGAGTGCAACCGGGACTGCCTACAATGAGCAGTTCTTC. The encoded protein is CAWSATGTAYNEQFF.

Ten or more counts support this clonotype. The chain uses TRBV7-2 and TRBJ1-4; the D is unclear. CDR1 SGHTA and CDR2 FQGNSA come from the germline V gene. The CDR3 is 14 residues long. The V gene lost 5 bases and the J gene lost 3 bases, with 10 bases spanning the gap. CDR3 bases: TGTGCCAGCAGCCCGACAATGGCTAATGAAAAACTGTTTTTT. Its translation is CASSPTMANEKLFF.

The V and J genes are TRBV20-1 and TRBJ2-7; a weak D match, TRBD2 (6 bases). V was cut by 0 bases and J by 0 bases, with 12 bases left in between. The CDR3 loop spans 15 amino acids. The V gene's germline CDR1 is DFQATT and CDR2 SNEGSKA (reference sequence). CDR3 residues: CSARDLAGSSYEQYF. The CDR3 region has the DNA TGCAGTGCTAGAGATCTGGCGGGAAGCTCCTACGAGCAGTACTTC.

This clonotype appeared many times. This chain uses TRBV24-1 with TRBJ1-5; 7 bases map to TRBD1. This CDR3 is built from 20 residues. Germline V lookup: CDR1 KGHDR, CDR2 SFDVKD. V was clipped by 2 bases and J by 6 bases; unmatched bases: 21. CDR3 sequence: CATSDYPGNRGRLDRQPQHF. For the CDR3, the DNA is TGTGCCACCAGTGATTACCCCGGGAACAGGGGCCGCCTGGATCGTCAGCCCCAGCATTTT.

The chain combines TRBV2 with TRBJ1-1; 8 bases line up with TRBD1. This CDR3 contains 14 residues. The V and J ends lost 5 bases and 4 bases, in that order; junction bases with no gene match: 6. CDR1 and CDR2 (germline): SNHLY, FYNNEI. The DNA for the CDR3 is TGTGCCAGCAGTTCAGGACAGGGAAGCACTGAAGCTTTCTTT. This codes for CASSSGQGSTEAFF. Drawing the rest from reference TRBV2 and TRBJ1-1, the complete variable domain is EPEVTQTPSHQVTQMGQEVILRCVPISNHLYFYWYRQILGQKVEFLVSFYNNEISEKSEIFDDQFSVERPDGSNFTLKIRSTKLEDSAMYFCASSSGQGSTEAFFGQGTRLTVV.

This clonotype showed up many times. V and J are TRBV28 and TRBJ2-3; D perhaps matches TRBD2 (6 bases). The length of the CDR3 is 12 residues. V was shortened by 8 bases and J by 2 bases, with 8 bases between the two germline ends. The V gene's germline CDR1 is MDHEN and CDR2 SYDVKM. The CDR3 region is CASGRDTDTQYF. DNA of the CDR3: TGTGCCAGCGGGCGGGACACAGATACGCAGTATTTT.

This clonotype occurred many times. This chain connects TRBV5-6 to TRBJ1-1, with D unclear. The CDR3 runs to 11 residues. V was trimmed by 5 bases and J by 3 bases, leaving 5 bases between them. The germline CDR1 and CDR2 sequences are SGHDT and YYEEEE. CDR3 nucleotide sequence: TGTGCCAGCAGGGGCGACACTGAAGCTTTCTTT. Translation: CASRGDTEAFF.

This clonotype appeared many times. V and J are TRBV2 and TRBJ1-4; 7 nucleotides match TRBD1. Trimming cost V 8 bases and J 5 bases; bases outside gene matches: 2. Germline assignment: CDR1 SNHLY and CDR2 FYNNEI. The CDR3 contains 12 residues. The CDR3, as DNA: TGTGCCAGCCTAGGGGGCAATGAAAAACTGTTTTTT. It codes for CASLGGNEKLFF.

The chain joins TRBV12-5 to TRBJ2-3; weak D call: TRBD2 (5 bases). CDR3 length: 13 amino acids. V lost 6 bases, J lost 0 bases, and 7 bases lay in between. Germline loops: CDR1 LGHNT, CDR2 FRNRAP. The CDR3 is CASGGVSTDTQYF. Here the CDR3 DNA reads TGTGCTAGTGGGGGAGTTAGCACAGATACGCAGTATTTT.

This clonotype was detected ten times or more. V gene TRBV20-1 combines with J gene TRBJ2-3, with TRBD2 matching 7 bases. Trimming at V came to 2 bases and at J to 1 base, leaving 6 bases not matched to a gene. Germline-derived CDR1 and CDR2 are DFQATT and SNEGSKA (reference sequence). This CDR3 has 15 residues. The CDR3 protein is CSARPRGRGTDTQYF. The CDR3, as DNA: TGCAGTGCTAGACCCCGCGGGAGAGGCACAGATACGCAGTATTTT.

This clonotype was seen ten or more times. The V gene is TRBV28, the J gene TRBJ1-2; perhaps TRBD1 as D (5 bases). CDR3 size: 17 residues. V was clipped by 10 bases and J by 1 base, with 25 bases between them. Germline CDR1 MDHEN, CDR2 SYDVKM. In DNA, the CDR3 is TGTGCCACCGAAAAATACAAATCTGGGACGTATAACTATGGCTACACCTTC. Translation: CATEKYKSGTYNYGYTF.

This sequence joins TRBV11-1 and TRBJ1-1, with no clear D. The ends were cut back, 3 bases at V and 4 bases at J, with 9 bases in the middle. Per the germline V gene, CDR1 is SGHAT and CDR2 is FQDESV (reference sequence). CDR3 length: 13 residues. In DNA form, the CDR3 reads TGTGCCAGCAGCTTTTACGCGGGCACTGAAGCTTTCTTT. It is translated as CASSFYAGTEAFF.

The chain uses TRBV7-2 and TRBJ2-1; D ambiguous. This CDR3 comprises 13 residues. The V gene's germline CDR1 is SGHTA and CDR2 FQGNSA. Trimming removed 2 bases from V and 8 bases from J, with 10 bases in between. CDR3 in amino acids: CASSLSVGDEQFF. Written as DNA, the CDR3 is TGTGCCAGCAGCTTATCGGTGGGCGATGAGCAGTTCTTC.

This sequence joins TRBV7-8 and TRBJ2-7; D not resolved. The CDR3 covers 13 residues. The germline gives CDR1 SGHVS, CDR2 FQNEAQ. V gave up 5 bases and J gave up 3 bases, with 11 bases separating them. CDR3 sequence (DNA): TGTGCCAGCAGCGCCCCACTTTACTACGAGCAGTACTTC. It codes for CASSAPLYYEQYF.

There are many counts of this clonotype. The J gene is TRBJ2-4, the V gene TRBV6-5; possibly TRBD2 for D (5 bases). CDR1 MNHEY and CDR2 SVGAGI come from the germline V gene. This CDR3 comprises 13 residues. Trimming took off 6 bases at V and 8 bases at J, with 14 bases between the two ends. The CDR3 DNA reads TGTGCCAGCAGGCAGAATCGGGGAGACATTCAGTACTTC. Protein product: CASRQNRGDIQYF.

This clonotype showed up just a few times. The rearrangement uses TRBV7-2 and TRBJ2-3, with TRBD1 matching 8 bases. Germline assignment: CDR1 SGHTA and CDR2 FQGNSA. V shed 7 bases, J shed 0 bases, and the junction held 12 bases outside the gene matches. The CDR3 covers 17 residues. The CDR3 loop reads CASTRTRGLLSTDTQYF. The CDR3 region has the DNA TGTGCCAGCACCCGAACCAGGGGGCTCCTTAGCACAGATACGCAGTATTTT.

The chain couples TRBV12-5 to TRBJ1-5; D gene uncertain. This CDR3 spans 12 amino acids. The germline V gene encodes CDR1 LGHNT and CDR2 FRNRAP. V lost 7 bases and J 0 bases, leaving 4 bases between the germline ends. The CDR3 region is CASAFSNQPQHF. Here the CDR3 DNA reads TGTGCTAGTGCCTTTAGCAATCAGCCCCAGCATTTT.

The rearrangement joins TRBV19 to TRBJ1-2; tentatively, D is TRBD1 (5 bases). Trimming took off 3 bases at V and 4 bases at J, with 15 bases between the two ends. CDR3 length equals 15 residues. From germline, CDR1 is LNHDA and CDR2 SQIVND (reference sequence). The CDR3 coding sequence is TGTGCCAGTAGTATTCAGACAGTAGGTGCCTATGGCTACACCTTC. This translates into CASSIQTVGAYGYTF.

This clonotype was observed a few times. This chain connects TRBV3-1 to TRBJ1-1; D unresolved. From germline, CDR1 is LGHDT and CDR2 YNNKEL (reference sequence). V was pared by 1 base and J by 5 bases, with 5 bases between. The CDR3 has 12 residues. The CDR3 sequence: CASSQGRTEAFF. CDR3 DNA sequence: TGTGCCAGCAGCCAAGGACGTACTGAAGCTTTCTTT. The full variable domain, with the rest looked up from reference TRBV3-1 and TRBJ1-1, is DTAVSQTPKYLVTQMGNDKSIKCEQNLGHDTMYWYKQDSKKFLKIMFSYNNKELIINETVPNRFSPKSPDKAHLNLHINSLELGDSAVYFCASSQGRTEAFFGQGTRLTVV.

This clonotype has at least ten counts. The chain has TRBV28 and TRBJ2-3, with TRBD2 matching over 11 bases. Per germline, CDR1 MDHEN and CDR2 SYDVKM. V was pared by 3 bases and J by 4 bases, with 6 bases of the junction left unmatched. This CDR3 contains 16 residues. The CDR3 spells CASSFRVAGGPDTQYF. The CDR3 nucleotides read TGTGCCAGCAGTTTTCGGGTAGCGGGAGGGCCAGATACGCAGTATTTT.

This clonotype was picked up many times. The V and J genes are TRBV5-1 and TRBJ2-1; 11 bases agree with TRBD1. Per the germline V gene, CDR1 is SGHRS and CDR2 is YFSETQ. Trimming took 4 bases from V and 8 from J; bases not matched to a gene: 8. This CDR3 has 15 residues. Written as DNA, the CDR3 is TGCGCCAGCAGCCTCGGACAGGGGGCCGGGGATGAGCAGTTCTTC. Protein product: CASSLGQGAGDEQFF.

The rearrangement joins TRBV28 to TRBJ2-2, with 7 bases identical to TRBD2. The V segment lost 6 bases and the J segment 7 bases; nucleotides outside the gene matches: 11. Germline assignment: CDR1 MDHEN and CDR2 SYDVKM. CDR3 size: 15 residues. CDR3 loop: CASRKTSSAFGELFF. In DNA, the CDR3 is TGTGCCAGCAGAAAGACTAGCTCAGCCTTCGGGGAGCTGTTTTTT.

The chain joins TRBV6-6 to TRBJ2-6; D gene unclear. CDR1 is MNHNY and CDR2 is SVGAGI in the germline V gene (reference sequence). V was cut by 2 bases and J by 2 bases, with 7 bases left in between. This CDR3 is built from 15 residues. For the CDR3, the DNA is TGTGCCAGCAGTTACAGGGATACTGGGGCCAACGTCCTGACTTTC. It is translated as CASSYRDTGANVLTF.

This chain's CDR3 is CASSPTGEGPLNEKLFF. Here the CDR3 DNA reads TGTGCCAGCAGCCCAACAGGGGAGGGACCTCTTAATGAAAAACTGTTTTTT. The chain links TRBV11-2 to TRBJ1-4; 7 bases are shared with TRBD1. Germline V gene sequence: CDR1 SGHAT, CDR2 FQNNGV. V lost 5 bases and J lost 4; bases outside the gene matches: 13. The CDR3 runs to 17 residues.

This clonotype was seen at least ten times. The chain couples TRBV29-1 to TRBJ1-2, with TRBD1 identical over 7 bases. This CDR3 has 15 amino acids. Germline CDR1 is SQVTM and CDR2 is ANQGSEA. J gave up 8 bases and V 6 bases, and 18 bases lay outside the gene matches. CDR3 DNA: TGCAGCGTGTTAACCCCAGGGGGAGGTTTGGAGGGCTACACCTTC. This sequence encodes CSVLTPGGGLEGYTF.

This clonotype showed up many times. This rearrangement joins TRBV28 to TRBJ1-4; D uncertain. Per germline, CDR1 MDHEN and CDR2 SYDVKM. The CDR3 loop spans 14 amino acids. Trimming removed 6 bases at V and 11 bases at J, with 19 bases between. The CDR3 sequence: CASSPPPVSIKLFF. The CDR3 bases are TGTGCCAGCAGCCCCCCCCCAGTATCCATCAAACTGTTTTTT.

Ten or more counts support this clonotype. J is TRBJ2-3 and V is TRBV7-2; no definite D call. The CDR3 sequence is 14 residues long. The V gene's germline CDR1 is SGHTA and CDR2 FQGNSA. V lost 1 base and J 0 bases, leaving 5 bases between the germline ends. CDR3 sequence (DNA): TGTGCCAGCAGCTTAGAGACGAGCACAGATACGCAGTATTTT. Translated, it gives CASSLETSTDTQYF.

The sample holds a few counts of this clonotype. The chain couples TRBV28 to TRBJ1-2; D gene uncertain. CDR3 length: 13 amino acids. Germline CDR1 is MDHEN and CDR2 is SYDVKM. Trimming left V 2 bases short and J 3 bases short, with 7 bases between. The CDR3 nucleotides are TGTGCCAGCAGTTTAAAGGGCTACTATGGCTACACCTTC. Translated: CASSLKGYYGYTF.

This clonotype was observed at least ten times. The CDR3 is CASSVEGAPLHF. Written as DNA, the CDR3 is TGTGCCAGCAGCGTAGAAGGGGCACCCCTCCACTTT. The chain joins TRBV9 to TRBJ1-6, with D perhaps TRBD1 (5 bases). The V gene lost 0 bases and the J gene lost 11 bases, with 6 bases spanning the gap. The CDR3 is 12 amino acids. CDR1 and CDR2 from the germline V gene are SGDLS and YYNGEE.

This clonotype has only a few counts. The chain is built from TRBV4-2 and TRBJ1-5; D gene uncertain. Germline V gene lookup returns CDR1 LGHNA and CDR2 YNFKEQ. Trimming removed 0 bases at V and 0 bases at J, with 12 bases between. The CDR3 consists of 17 residues. CDR3 amino acids: CASSQDRTADSNQPQHF. The CDR3 coding sequence is TGTGCCAGCAGCCAAGATCGCACGGCAGATAGCAATCAGCCCCAGCATTTT.